This T cell receptor beta chain was found in a study of CD8 T cells in ankylosing spondylitis. Study-level results: Earlier work had already found some motif variants in reactive arthritis synovial fluid and blood. What seemed typical of ankylosing spondylitis blood was a TCR beta motif built from about 8 highly homologous variants. From matched ankylosing spondylitis synovial fluid, disease-linked clones were reportedly recovered at significantly enriched levels.

CDR1 and CDR2 (germline): SQVTM, ANQGSEA. V lost 4 bases, J lost 8 bases, and 12 bases lay in between. This CDR3 contains 12 residues. This clonotype was seen many times. Its antigen is not identified. Each TCR beta library was made by quantitative 5'-RACE that incorporated molecular barcodes. TCRdb reprocessed the 5' RACE reads via MiXCR and lists one record per CDR3 protein. Among 250,000 to 400,000 distinct CDR3 sequences listed, around 10% were seen once. This sequence joins TRBV29-1 and TRBJ2-1; the D gene is possibly TRBD1 (5 bases). Sequenced sample: blood, either unsorted or a sorted T cell fraction (not recorded which). The sequence was obtained from a female donor with ankylosing spondylitis or in good health (not recorded which). The CDR3 DNA reads as TGCAGCGTTGCCCCACAGGATGATGAGCAGTTCTTC. Translating gives CSVAPQDDEQFF.